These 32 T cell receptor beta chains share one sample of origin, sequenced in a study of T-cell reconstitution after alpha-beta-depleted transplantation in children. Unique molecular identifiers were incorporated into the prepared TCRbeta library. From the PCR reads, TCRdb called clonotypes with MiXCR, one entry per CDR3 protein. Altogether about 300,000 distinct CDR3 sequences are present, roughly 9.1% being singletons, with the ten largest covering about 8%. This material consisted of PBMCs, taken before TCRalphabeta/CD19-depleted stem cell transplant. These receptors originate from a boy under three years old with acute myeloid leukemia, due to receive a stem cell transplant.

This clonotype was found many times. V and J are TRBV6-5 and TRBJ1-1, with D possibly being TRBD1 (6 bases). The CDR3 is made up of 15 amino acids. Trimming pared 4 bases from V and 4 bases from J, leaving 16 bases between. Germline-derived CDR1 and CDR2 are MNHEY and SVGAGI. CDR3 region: CASSSTGKRGTEAFF. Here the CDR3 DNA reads TGTGCCAGCAGTTCAACAGGGAAAAGGGGCACTGAAGCTTTCTTT.

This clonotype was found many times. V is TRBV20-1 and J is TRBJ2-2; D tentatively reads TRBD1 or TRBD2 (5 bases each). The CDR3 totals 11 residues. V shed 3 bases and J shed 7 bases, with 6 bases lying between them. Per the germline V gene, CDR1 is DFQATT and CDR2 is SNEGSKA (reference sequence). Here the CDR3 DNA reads TGCAGTGCTAGGAGGGGCGGGGAGCTGTTTTTT. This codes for CSARRGGELFF.

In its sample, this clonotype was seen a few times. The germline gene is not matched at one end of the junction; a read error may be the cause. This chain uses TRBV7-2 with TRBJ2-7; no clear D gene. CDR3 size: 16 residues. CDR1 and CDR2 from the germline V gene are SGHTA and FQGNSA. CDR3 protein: CASSLDPVPSSHEQYF. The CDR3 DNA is TGTGCCAGCAGCTTAGACCCAGTCCCCTCCTCCCACGAGCAGTACTTC.

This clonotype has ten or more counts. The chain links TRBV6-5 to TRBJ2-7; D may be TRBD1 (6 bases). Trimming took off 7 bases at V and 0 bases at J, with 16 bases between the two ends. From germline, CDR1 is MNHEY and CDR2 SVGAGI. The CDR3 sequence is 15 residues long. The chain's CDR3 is CASIPNRAASYEQYF. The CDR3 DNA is TGTGCCAGCATTCCTAACAGGGCGGCCTCCTACGAGCAGTACTTC.

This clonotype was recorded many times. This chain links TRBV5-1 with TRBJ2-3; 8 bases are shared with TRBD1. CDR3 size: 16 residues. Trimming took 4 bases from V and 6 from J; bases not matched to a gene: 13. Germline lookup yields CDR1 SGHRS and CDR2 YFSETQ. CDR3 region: CASSLYGQGASDTQYF. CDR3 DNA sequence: TGCGCCAGCAGCCTGTATGGGCAGGGGGCTTCGGATACGCAGTATTTT.

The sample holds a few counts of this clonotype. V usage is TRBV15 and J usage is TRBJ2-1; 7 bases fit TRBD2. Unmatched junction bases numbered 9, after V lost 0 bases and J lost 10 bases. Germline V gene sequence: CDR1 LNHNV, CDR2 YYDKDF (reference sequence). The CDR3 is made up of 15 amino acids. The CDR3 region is CATSRDRAGVWEQFF. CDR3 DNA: TGTGCCACCAGCAGAGATCGGGCGGGGGTATGGGAGCAGTTCTTC.

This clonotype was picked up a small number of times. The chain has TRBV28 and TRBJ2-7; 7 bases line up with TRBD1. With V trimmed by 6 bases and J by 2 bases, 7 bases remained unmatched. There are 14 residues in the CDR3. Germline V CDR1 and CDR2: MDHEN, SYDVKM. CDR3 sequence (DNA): TGTGCCAGCAGCCGTGCCGGGACAGCCTACGAGCAGTACTTC. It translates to CASSRAGTAYEQYF. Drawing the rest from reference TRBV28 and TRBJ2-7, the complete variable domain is DVKVTQSSRYLVKRTGEKVFLECVQDMDHENMFWYRQDPGLGLRLIYFSYDVKMKEKGDIPEGYSVSREKKERFSLILESASTNQTSMYLCASSRAGTAYEQYFGPGTRLTVT.

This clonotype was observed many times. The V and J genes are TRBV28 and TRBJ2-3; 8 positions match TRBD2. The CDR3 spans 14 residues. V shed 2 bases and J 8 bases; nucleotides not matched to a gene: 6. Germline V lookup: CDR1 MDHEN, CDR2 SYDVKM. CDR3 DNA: TGTGCCAGCAGTTTACCCGGACTAGCATCTACGCAGTATTTT. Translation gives CASSLPGLASTQYF.

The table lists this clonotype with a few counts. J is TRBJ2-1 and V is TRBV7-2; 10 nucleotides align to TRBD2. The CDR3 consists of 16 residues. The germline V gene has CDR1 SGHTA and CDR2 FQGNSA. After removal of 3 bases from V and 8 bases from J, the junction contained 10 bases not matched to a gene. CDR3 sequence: CASSLAPSGRAYEQFF. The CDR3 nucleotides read TGTGCCAGCAGCTTGGCCCCCAGCGGGAGGGCCTATGAGCAGTTCTTC.

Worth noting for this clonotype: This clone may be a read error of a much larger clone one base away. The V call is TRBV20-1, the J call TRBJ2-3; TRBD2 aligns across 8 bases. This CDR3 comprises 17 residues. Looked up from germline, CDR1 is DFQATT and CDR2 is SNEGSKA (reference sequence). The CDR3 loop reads CSARVFILAGHTDTHYF. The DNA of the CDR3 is TGCAGTGCTAGAGTTTTTATTCTAGCGGGTCACACAGATACGCATTATTTT.

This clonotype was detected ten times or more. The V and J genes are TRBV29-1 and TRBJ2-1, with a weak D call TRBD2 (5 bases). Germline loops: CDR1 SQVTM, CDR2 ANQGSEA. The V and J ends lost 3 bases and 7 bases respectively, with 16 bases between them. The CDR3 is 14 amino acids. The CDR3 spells CSVDLWEPGNEQFF. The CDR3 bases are TGCAGCGTTGATCTCTGGGAGCCGGGGAATGAGCAGTTCTTC.

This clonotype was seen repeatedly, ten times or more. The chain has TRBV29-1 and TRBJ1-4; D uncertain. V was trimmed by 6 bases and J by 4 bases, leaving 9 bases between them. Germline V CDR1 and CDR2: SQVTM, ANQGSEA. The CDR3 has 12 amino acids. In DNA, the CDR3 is TGCAGCGTCCTTTGGGGTAATGAAAAACTGTTTTTT. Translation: CSVLWGNEKLFF.

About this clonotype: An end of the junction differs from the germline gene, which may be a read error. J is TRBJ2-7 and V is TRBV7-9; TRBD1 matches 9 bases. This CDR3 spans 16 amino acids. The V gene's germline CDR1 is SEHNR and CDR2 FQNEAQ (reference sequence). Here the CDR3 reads CASTLVPGQGAYEQYF. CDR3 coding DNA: TGTGCTAGCACCTTAGTCCCGGGACAGGGAGCCTACGAGCAGTACTTC.

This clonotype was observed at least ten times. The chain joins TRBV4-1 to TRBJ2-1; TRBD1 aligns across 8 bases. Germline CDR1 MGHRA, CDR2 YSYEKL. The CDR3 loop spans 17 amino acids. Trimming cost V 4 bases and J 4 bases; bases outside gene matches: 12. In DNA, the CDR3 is TGCGCCAGCAGCCCTTACCAGGGGGCGACGGCTTACAATGAGCAGTTCTTC. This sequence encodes CASSPYQGATAYNEQFF.

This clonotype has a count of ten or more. Here the CDR3 reads CASAGGPDTQYF. Here the CDR3 DNA reads TGCGCCAGCGCGGGAGGGCCAGATACGCAGTATTTT. V usage is TRBV5-1 and J usage is TRBJ2-3, with 9 bases aligning to TRBD2. Germline trimming cut 7 bases from V and 4 bases from J; bases unmatched to any gene: 1. In germline, CDR1 is SGHRS, CDR2 YFSETQ. This CDR3 comprises 12 residues.

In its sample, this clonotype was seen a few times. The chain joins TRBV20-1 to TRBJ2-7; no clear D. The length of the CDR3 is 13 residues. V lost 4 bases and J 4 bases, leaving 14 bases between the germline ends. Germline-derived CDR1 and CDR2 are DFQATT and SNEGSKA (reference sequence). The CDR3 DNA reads TGCAGTGCTAACCCGGAAACATTGTACGAGCAGTACTTC. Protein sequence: CSANPETLYEQYF.

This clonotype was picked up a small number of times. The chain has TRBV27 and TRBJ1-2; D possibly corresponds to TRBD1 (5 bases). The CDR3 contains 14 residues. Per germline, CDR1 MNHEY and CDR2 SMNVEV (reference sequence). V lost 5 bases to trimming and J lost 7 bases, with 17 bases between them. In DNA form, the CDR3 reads TGTGCCAGCAGTATTAACGCAGGGTGGGCTGGCTACACCTTC. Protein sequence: CASSINAGWAGYTF.

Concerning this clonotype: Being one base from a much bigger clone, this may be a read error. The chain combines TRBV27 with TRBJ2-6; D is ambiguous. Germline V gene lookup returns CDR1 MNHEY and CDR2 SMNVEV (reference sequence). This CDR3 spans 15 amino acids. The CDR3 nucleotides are TGTGCCAGCACTTTAGTGGGTTATGGGGCCAACGTCCTGACTTTC. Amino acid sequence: CASTLVGYGANVLTF.

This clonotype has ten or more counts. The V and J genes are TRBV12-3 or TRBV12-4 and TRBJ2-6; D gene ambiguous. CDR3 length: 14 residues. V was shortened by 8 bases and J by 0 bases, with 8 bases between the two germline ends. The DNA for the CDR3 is TGTGCCAGCGAGTTAAGCTCTGGGGCCAACGTCCTGACTTTC. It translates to CASELSSGANVLTF.

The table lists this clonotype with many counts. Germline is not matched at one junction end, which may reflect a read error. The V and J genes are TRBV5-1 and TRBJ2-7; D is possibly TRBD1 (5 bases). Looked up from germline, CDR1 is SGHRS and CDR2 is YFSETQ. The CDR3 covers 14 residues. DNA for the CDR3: TGCGCCAGCAGGTTGGGGCATGGGGACTACGAGCAGTACTTC. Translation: CASRLGHGDYEQYF.

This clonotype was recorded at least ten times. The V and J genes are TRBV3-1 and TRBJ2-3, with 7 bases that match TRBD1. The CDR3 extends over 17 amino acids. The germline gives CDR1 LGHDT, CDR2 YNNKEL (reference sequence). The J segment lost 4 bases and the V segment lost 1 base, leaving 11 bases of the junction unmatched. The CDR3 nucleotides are TGTGCCAGCAGCCAAGTCTACAGGGCAAGGGGGCCAGATACGCAGTATTTT. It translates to CASSQVYRARGPDTQYF.

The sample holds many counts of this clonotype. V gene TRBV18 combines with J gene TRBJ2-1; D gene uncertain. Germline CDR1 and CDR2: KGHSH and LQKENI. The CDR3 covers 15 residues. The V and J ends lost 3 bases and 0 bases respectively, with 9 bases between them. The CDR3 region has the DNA TGTGCCAGCTCACCGCAACCGAGCTCCTACAATGAGCAGTTCTTC. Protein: CASSPQPSSYNEQFF.

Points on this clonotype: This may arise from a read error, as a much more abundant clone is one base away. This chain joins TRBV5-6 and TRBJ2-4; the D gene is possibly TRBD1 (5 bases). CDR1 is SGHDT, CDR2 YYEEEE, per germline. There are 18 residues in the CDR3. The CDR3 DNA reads TGTGCCAGGAGCTTGGAGTTAGGGCAGGGATTAGCCAAAAACATTCAGTACTTC. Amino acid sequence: CARSLELGQGLAKNIQYF.

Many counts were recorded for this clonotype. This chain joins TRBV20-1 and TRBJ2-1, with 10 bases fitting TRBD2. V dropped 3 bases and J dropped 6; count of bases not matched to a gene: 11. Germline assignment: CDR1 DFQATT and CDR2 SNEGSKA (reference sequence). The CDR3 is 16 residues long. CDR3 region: CSASIHMASGGNEQFF. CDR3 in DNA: TGCAGTGCTAGTATTCACATGGCTAGCGGGGGCAATGAGCAGTTCTTC.

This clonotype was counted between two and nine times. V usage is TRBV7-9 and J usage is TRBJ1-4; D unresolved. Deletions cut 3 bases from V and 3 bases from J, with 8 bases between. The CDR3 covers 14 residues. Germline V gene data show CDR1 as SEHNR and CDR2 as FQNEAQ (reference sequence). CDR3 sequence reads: CASSFPQPNEKLFF. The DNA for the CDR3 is TGTGCCAGCAGCTTCCCACAGCCTAATGAAAAACTGTTTTTT.

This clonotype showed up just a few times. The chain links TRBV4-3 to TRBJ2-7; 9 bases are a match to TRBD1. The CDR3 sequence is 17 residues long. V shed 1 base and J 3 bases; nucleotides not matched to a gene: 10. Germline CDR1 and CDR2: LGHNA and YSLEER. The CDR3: CASSQVGTGKVGYEQYF. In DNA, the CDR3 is TGCGCCAGCAGCCAAGTCGGGACAGGGAAAGTAGGCTACGAGCAGTACTTC.

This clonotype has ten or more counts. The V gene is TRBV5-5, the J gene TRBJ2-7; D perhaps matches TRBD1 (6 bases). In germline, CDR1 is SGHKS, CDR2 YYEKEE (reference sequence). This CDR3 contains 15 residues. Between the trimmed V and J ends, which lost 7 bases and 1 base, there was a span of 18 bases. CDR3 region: CASSSPGHLSYEQYF. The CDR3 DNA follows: TGTGCCAGCTCATCCCCGGGACACCTTTCCTACGAGCAGTACTTC. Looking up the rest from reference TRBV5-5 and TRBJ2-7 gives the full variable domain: DAGVTQSPTHLIKTRGQQVTLRCSPISGHKSVSWYQQVLGQGPQFIFQYYEKEERGRGNFPDRFSARQFPNYSSELNVNALLLGDSALYLCASSSPGHLSYEQYFGPGTRLTVT.

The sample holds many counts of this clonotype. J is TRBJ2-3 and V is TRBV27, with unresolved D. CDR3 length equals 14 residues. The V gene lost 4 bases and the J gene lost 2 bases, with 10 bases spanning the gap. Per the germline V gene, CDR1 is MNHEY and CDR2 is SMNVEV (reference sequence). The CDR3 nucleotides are TGTGCCAGCAGTTCGAACGCTTACACAGATACGCAGTATTTT. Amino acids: CASSSNAYTDTQYF.

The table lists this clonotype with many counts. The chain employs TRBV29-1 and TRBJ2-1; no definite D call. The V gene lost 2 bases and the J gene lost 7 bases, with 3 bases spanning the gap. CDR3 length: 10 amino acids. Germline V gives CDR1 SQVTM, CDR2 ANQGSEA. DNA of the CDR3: TGCAGCGTTGAAAGTAATGAGCAGTTCTTC. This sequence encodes CSVESNEQFF.

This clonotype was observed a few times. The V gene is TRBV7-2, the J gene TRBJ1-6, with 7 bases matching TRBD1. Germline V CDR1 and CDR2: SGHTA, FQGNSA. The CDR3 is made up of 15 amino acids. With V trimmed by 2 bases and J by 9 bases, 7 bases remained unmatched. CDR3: CASSLSGQGGSPLHF. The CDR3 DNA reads TGTGCCAGCAGCTTATCTGGGCAGGGGGGTTCACCCCTCCACTTT.

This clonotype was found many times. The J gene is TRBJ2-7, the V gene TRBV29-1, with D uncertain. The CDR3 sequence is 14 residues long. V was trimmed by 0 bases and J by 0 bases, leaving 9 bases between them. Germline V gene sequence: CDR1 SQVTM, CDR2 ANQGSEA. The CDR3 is CSVEDPETSYEQYF. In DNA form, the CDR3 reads TGCAGCGTTGAAGATCCTGAGACCTCCTACGAGCAGTACTTC.

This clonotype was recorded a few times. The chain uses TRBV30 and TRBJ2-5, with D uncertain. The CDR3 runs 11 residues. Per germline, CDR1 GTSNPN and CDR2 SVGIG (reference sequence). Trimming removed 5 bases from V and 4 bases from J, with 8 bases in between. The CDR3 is CAWSPLETQYF. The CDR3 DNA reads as TGTGCCTGGTCCCCCCTAGAGACCCAGTACTTC.